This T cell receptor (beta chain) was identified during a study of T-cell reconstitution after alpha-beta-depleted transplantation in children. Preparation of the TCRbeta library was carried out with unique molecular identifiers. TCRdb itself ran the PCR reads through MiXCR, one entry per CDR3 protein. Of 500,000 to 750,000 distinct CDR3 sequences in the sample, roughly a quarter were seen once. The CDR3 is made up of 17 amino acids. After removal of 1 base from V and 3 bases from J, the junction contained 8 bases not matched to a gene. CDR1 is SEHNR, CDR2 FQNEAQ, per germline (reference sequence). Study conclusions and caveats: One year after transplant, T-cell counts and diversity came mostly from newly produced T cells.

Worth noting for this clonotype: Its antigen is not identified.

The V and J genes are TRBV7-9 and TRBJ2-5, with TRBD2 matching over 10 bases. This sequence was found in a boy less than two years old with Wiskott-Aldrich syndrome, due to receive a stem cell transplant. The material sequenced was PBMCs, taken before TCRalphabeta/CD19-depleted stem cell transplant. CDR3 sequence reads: CASSLVVAGGRKETQYF. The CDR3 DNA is TGTGCCAGCAGCTTAGTCGTAGCGGGGGGAAGAAAAGAGACCCAGTACTTC.